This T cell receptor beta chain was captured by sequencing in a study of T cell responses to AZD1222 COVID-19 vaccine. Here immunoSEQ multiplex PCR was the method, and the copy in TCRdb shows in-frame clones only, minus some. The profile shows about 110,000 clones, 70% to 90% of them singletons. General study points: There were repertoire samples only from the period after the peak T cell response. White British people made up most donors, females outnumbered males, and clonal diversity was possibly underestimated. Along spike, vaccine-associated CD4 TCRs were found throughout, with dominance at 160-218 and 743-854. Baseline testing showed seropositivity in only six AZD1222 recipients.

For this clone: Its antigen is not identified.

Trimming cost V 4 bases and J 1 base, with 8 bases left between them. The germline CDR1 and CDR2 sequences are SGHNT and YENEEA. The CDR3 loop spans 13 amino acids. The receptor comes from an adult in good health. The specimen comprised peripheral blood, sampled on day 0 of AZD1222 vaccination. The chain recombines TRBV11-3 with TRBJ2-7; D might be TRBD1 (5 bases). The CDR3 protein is CASSSAGSYEQYF. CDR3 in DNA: TGTGCCAGCAGCTCAGCAGGGTCCTACGAGCAGTACTTC.